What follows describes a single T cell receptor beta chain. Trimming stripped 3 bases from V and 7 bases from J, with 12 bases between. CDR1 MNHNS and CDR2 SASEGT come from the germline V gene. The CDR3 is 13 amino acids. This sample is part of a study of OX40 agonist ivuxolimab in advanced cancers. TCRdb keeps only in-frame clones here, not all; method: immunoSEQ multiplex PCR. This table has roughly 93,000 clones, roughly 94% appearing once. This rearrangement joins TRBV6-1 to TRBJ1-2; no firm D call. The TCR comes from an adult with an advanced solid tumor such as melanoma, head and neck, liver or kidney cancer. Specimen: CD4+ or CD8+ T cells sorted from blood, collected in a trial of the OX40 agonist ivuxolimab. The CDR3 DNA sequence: TGTGCCAGCAGTGAGCGACAATTAGGTGGCTACACCTTC. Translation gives CASSERQLGGYTF.